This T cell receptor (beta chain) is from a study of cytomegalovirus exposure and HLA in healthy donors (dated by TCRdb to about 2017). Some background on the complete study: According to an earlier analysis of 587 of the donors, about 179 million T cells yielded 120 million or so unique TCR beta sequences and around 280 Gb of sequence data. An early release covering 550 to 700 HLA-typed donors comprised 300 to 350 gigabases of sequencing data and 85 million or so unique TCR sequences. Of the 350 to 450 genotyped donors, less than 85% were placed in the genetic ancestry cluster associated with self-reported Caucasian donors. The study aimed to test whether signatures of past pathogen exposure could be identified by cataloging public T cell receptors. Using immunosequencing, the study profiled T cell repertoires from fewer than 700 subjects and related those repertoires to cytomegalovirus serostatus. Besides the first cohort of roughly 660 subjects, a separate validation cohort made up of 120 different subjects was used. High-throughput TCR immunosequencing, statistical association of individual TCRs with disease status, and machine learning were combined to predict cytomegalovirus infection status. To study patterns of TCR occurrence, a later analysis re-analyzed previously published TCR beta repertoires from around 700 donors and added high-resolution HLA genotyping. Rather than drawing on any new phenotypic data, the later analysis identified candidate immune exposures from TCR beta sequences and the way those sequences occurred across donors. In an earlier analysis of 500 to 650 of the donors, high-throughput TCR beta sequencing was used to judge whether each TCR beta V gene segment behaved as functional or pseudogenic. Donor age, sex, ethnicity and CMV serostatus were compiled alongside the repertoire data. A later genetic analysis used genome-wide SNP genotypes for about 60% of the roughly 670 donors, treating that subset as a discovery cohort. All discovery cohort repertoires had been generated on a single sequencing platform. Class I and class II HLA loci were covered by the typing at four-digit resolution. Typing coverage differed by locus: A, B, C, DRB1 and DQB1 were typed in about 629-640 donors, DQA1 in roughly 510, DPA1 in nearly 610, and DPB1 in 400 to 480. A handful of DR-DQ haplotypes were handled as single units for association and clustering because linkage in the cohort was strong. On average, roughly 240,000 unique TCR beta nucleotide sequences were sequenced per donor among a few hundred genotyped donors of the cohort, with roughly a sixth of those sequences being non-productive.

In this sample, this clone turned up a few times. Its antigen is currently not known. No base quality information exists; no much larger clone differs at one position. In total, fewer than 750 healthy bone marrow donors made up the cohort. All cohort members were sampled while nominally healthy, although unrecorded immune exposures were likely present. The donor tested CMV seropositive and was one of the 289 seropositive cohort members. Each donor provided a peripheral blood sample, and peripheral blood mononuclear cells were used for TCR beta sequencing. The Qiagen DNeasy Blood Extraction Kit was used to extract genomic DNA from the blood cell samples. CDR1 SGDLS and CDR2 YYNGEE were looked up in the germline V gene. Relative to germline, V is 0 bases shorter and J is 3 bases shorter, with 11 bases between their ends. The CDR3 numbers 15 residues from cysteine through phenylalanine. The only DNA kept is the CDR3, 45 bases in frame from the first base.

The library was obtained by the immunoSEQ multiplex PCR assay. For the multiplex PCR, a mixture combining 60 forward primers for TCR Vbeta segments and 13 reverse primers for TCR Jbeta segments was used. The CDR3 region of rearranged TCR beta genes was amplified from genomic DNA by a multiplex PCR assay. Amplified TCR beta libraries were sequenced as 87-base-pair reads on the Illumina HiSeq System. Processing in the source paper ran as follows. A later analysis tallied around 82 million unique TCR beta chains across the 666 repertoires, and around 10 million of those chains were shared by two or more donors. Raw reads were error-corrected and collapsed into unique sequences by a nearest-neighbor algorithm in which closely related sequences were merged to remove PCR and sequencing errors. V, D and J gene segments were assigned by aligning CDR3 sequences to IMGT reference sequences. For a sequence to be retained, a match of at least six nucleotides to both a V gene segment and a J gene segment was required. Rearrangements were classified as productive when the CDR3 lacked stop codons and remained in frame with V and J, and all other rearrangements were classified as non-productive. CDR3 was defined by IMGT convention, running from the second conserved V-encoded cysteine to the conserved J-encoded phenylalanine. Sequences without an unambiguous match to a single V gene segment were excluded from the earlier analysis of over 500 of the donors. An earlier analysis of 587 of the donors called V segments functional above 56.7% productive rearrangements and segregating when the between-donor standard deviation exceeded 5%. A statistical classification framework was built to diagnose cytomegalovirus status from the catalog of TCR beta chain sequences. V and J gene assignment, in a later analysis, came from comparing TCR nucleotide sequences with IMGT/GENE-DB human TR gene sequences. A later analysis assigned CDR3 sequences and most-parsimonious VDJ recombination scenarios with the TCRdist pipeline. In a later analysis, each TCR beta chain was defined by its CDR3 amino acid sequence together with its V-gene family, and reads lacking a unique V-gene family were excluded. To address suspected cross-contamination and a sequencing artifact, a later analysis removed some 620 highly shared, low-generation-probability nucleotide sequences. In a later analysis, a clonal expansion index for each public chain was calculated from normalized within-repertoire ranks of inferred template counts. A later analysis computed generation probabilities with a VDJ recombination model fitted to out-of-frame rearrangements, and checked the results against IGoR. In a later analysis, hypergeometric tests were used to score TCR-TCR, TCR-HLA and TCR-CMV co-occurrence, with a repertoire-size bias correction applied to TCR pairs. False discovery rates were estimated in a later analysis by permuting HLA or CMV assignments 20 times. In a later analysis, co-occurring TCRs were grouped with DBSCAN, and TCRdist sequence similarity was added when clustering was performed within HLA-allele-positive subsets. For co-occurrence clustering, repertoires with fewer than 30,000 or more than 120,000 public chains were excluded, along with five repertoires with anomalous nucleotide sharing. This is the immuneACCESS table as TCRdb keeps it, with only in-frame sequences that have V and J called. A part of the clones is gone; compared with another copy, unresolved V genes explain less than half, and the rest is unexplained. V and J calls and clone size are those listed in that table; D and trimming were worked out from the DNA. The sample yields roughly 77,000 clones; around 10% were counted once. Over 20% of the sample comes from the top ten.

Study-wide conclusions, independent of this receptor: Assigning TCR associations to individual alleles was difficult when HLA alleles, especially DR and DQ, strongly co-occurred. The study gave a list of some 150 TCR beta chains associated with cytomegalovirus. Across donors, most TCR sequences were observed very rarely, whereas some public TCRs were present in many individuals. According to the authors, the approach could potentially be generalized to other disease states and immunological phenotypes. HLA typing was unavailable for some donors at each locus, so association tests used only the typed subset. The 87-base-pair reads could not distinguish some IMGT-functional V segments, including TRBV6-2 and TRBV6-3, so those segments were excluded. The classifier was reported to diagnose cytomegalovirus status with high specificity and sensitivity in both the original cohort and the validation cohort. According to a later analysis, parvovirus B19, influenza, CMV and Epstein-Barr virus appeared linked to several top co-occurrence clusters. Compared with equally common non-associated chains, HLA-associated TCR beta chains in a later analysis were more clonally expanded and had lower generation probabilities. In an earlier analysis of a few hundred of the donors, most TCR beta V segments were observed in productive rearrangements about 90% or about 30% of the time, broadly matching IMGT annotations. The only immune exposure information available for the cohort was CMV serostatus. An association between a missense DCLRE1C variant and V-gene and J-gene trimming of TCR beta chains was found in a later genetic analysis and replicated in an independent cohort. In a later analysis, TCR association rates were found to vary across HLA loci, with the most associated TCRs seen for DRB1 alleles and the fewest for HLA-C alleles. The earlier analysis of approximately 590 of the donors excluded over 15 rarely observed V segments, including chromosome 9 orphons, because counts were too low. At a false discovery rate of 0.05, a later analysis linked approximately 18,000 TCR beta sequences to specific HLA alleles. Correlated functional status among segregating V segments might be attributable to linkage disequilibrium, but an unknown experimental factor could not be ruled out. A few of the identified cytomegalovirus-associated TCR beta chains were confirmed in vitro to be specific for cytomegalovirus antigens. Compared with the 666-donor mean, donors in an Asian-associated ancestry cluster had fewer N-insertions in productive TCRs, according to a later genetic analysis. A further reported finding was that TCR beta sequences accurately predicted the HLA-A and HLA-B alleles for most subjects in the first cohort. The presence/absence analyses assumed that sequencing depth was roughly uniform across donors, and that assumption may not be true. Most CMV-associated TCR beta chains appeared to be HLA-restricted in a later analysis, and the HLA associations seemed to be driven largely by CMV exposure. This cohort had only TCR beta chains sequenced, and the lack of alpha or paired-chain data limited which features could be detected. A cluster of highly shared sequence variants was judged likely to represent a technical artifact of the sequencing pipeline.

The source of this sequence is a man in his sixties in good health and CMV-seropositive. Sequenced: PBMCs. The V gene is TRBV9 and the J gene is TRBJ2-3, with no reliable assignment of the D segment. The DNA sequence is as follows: TGTGCCAGCAGCGTAGGGGCAATAGGAACAGATACGCAGTATTTT. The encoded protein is CASSVGAIGTDTQYF.